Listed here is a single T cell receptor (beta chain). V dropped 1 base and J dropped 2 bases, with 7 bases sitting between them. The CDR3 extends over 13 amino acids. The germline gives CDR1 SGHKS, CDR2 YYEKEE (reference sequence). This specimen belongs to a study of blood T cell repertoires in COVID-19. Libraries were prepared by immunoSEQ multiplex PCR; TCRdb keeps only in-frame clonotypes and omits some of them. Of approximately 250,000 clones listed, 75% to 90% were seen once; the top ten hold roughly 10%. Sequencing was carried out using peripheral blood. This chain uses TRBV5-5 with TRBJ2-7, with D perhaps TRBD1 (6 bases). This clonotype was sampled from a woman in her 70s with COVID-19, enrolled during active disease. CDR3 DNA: TGTGCCAGCAGCTTGAGGACAGCCTACGAGCAGTACTTC. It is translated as CASSLRTAYEQYF.